This TCR beta chain was observed in a study of blood T cells in healthy people across ages. Study-wide context: There was about one barcoded beta molecule captured by template switching per two T cells.

PCR was performed a second time for about 6 to 12 cycles using a sample-barcoded 5' primer and a J-beta primer mix. No fewer than 3 million CDR3-containing paired-end reads came from each sample. One entry per CDR3 protein, called by TCRdb with MiXCR from the 5' RACE reads. The profile shows some 1.6 million distinct CDR3 sequences, about 35% of them singletons. Trimming left V 2 bases short and J 0 bases short, with 11 bases between. The CDR3 totals 16 residues. Looked up from germline, CDR1 is MRHNA and CDR2 is SNTAGT. This clonotype was detected a few times. Its antigen is not known. Study-wide results and limits: Conclusively comparing naive with antigen-experienced cells was impossible with unsorted PBMCs.

The source of this sequence is a woman aged 25 to 45 in good health. The gene calls are TRBV6-4 and TRBJ2-1, with a tentative D call TRBD2 (5 bases). Sequencing was done on a sample of blood. This CDR3 reads CASSDGTEGSYNEQFF. DNA for the CDR3: TGTGCCAGCAGTGACGGAACAGAGGGCTCCTACAATGAGCAGTTCTTC.